In this sample, the clone carrying this T cell receptor beta chain turned up a few times. Its antigen is as yet unknown. This sample was included in a study of T-cell memory formation after mild COVID-19. CDR3 length equals 16 residues. The germline CDR1 and CDR2 sequences are MNHEY and SVGAGI. Trimming left V 5 bases short and J 4 bases short, with 17 bases between. Study-wide points: Balance between CD4 and CD8 was seen in clones contracting day 15 to 85, and a CD4+ lean was seen in later expanders. Contracting clones localized mainly to CM and EM when CD4+ and mainly to EMRA when CD8+. Pre-infection memory held some responding clones, suggesting pre-existing cross-reactive T cells responded.

5'RACE primed at constant segments yielded TCR alpha and TCR beta cDNA libraries bearing sample barcodes and UMIs. MiXCR, run by TCRdb on the 5' RACE reads, gives a single entry per CDR3 protein. The sample carries 250,000 to 400,000 distinct CDR3 sequences, roughly an eighth recorded once. The sequence derives from a young man who had mild COVID-19 (a few samples of this study predate the infection). Cell type and time point are not known. The V gene is TRBV6-5, the J gene TRBJ2-2, with TRBD2 as a possible D gene (6 bases). Specimen: PBMCs or a T cell subset sorted from them (not recorded which). The CDR3 region has the DNA TGTGCCAGCAGTCTCCTTAGCGGAATGGGCACCGGGGAGCTGTTTTTT. It is translated as CASSLLSGMGTGELFF.